This TCR beta chain derives from a study of vaccination effects on CD4 cells after COVID-19 (dated by TCRdb to the early 2020s). Looking at the study overall: In the ViraFEST assay, PBMC were stimulated with viral peptide pools, and TCR sequencing was then used to find antigen-specific CD4+ T cell clonotypes based on their expansion. Two doses of either the BNT162b2 or the mRNA-1273 mRNA SARS-CoV-2 vaccine were administered to participants. Each well held two million PBMC cultured in IMDM containing roughly 5.1% human AB serum, roughly 9.6 IU/ml IL-2 and gentamicin, along with roughly 10 ug/ml peptides. SARS-CoV-2 spike-specific CD4+ TCR repertoires from before and after mRNA vaccination were compared in COVID-19 convalescent patients and in infection-naive vaccine recipients. The full study included over 8 COVID-19 convalescent patients and several SARS-CoV-2-naive healthy vaccine recipients. Cultures from other donors in the study were sequenced using the Oncomine TCR Beta short-read assay on an Illumina iSeq 100.

The paper as a whole reports these results and caveats: In healthy vaccine recipients, vaccine-induced clones were almost all SARS-CoV-2 mono-reactive, with only 1 of 255 cross-reactive with common cold coronaviruses. Only a small number of convalescent patients were included, and no early post-infection timepoints were available, which limited the study. Clones induced by infection and clones induced by vaccination both contracted markedly at late timepoints after vaccination, which fits with T cell responses waning over time.

The library was built by means of the immunoSEQ multiplex PCR assay. DNA from the CD4+ T cells that had been cultured and isolated underwent TCR beta CDR3 sequencing. The study's own analysis went as follows. Non-productive TCR sequences were removed and reads were trimmed to the CDR3 region, keeping CDR3s of at least 7 amino acids. Antigen-specific clonotypes were identified with the MANAFEST web app by comparing expansion in peptide wells against reference cultures. To be called positive, a clone needed expansion at FDR<0.05 compared with the reference and with all other wells, an odds ratio greater than 5, and a frequency greater than 0.1% in two replicate wells. Cross-reactive clonotypes were defined as significantly expanded in SARS-CoV-2 spike wells and in at least one common cold coronavirus spike condition. CDR3 similarity was assessed by Levenshtein distance using the stringdist R package, and unrooted trees were constructed with ape in R 3.6.1. Not all clones reach the TCRdb copy of this immuneACCESS table, which keeps in-frame sequences only. Checked studies attribute under half of the gap to unresolved V genes and leave the rest unexplained. V, J and clone size reflect that table, while D and trimming were determined from the DNA. The table for this sample lists about 58,000 clones; roughly 80% of them were counted only once. Approximately 2.8% of the sample lies in the top ten.

CDR1 LGHDT and CDR2 YNNKEL are derived from the germline V gene (reference sequence). From the cysteine through the phenylalanine, the CDR3 covers 15 amino acids. CDR3 DNA is the only sequence kept; it has 45 bases, read in frame from the first base. The junction shows trimming of 4 bases on V and 0 bases on J, plus 9 bases between the germline ends. After less than eleven days of culture, CD4+ T cells were isolated with the EasySep CD4+ T cell isolation kit. The absence of prior SARS-CoV-2 infection in healthy vaccine recipients was confirmed by negative nucleocapsid antibodies before and after vaccination. Half of the culture medium was replaced with fresh IL-2-containing medium on days 3 and 7. Each peptide stimulation condition was cultured in triplicate wells unless otherwise noted. Using Ficoll-Paque Plus gradient centrifugation, PBMC were separated from whole blood and then either used fresh or cryopreserved at -140C. The QIAamp micro DNA kit was used to extract genomic DNA from the cultured CD4+ T cells.

A remark on this clone: It has no known antigen specificity. Base qualities are not recorded, but no much larger clone differs from it by a single base.

Rearrangement joined TRBV3-1 (or the pseudogene TRBV3-2) to TRBJ2-2; TRBD1 could be the D gene, as 6 bases match. Sample: CD4+ T cells from PBMCs cultured without peptide, taken before COVID-19 vaccination. The clonotype originates from a human donor who received a COVID-19 vaccine. The sequenced DNA is TGTGCCAGCAGCCTCAGGGGCGCGAACACCGGGGAGCTGTTTTTT. Its translation reads: CASSLRGANTGELFF.